This T cell receptor beta chain came from a study of CD8+ T cells in alopecia areata. Study findings and constraints: Lesional scalp, especially alopecia totalis/universalis, showed higher clonality than normal scalp. Whether baseline CD8+ expansion is linked to response remains uncertain, given a single nonresponder. Scalp clonality and expanded CD8+ clones among the top 100 fell significantly with tofacitinib.

Noted treatment: oral pan-JAK inhibitor, 5-10 mg twice daily. Specimens obtained from alopecia areata patients comprised lesional scalp punch biopsies and peripheral blood. CDR1 is SQVTM and CDR2 is ANQGSEA in the germline V gene. The CDR3 has 14 amino acids. The V end was cut by 0 bases, the J end by 6 bases, with 11 bases between. This clone was seen a single time. Its specificity is unknown. Extraction of RNA preceded its reverse transcription into cDNA, which served as the sequencing template. Clones were read by immunoSEQ multiplex PCR, and TCRdb kept only the in-frame ones, dropping some. This sample carries about 140,000 clones, about 86% of them seen once, and the ten largest clones take about 12%.

The chain joins TRBV29-1 to TRBJ2-2; D is perhaps TRBD1 or TRBD2 (5 bases each). The clonotype comes from a human donor with alopecia areata. Material: CD8+ T cells sorted from blood, obtained at week 4, from a patient treated with tofacitinib. The CDR3 loop is CSVEDSRGAGELFF. CDR3 DNA: TGCAGCGTTGAAGATTCGAGGGGTGCCGGGGAGCTGTTTTTT.